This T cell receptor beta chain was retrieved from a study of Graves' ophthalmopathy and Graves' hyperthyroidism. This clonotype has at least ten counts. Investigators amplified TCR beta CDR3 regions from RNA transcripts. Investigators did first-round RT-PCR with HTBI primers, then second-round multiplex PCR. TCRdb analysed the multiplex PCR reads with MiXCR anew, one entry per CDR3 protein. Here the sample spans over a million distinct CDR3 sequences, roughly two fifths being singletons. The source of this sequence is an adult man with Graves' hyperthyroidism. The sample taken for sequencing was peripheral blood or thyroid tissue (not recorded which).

CDR3 amino acids: CASSHSLAGAGETQYF. The CDR3 nucleotides read TGTGCCAGCAGCCACTCACTAGCGGGGGCCGGGGAGACCCAGTACTTC. This sequence joins TRBV12-3 or TRBV12-4 and TRBJ2-5; 11 nucleotides line up with TRBD2. This CDR3 spans 16 amino acids. Germline trimming cut 6 bases from V and 5 bases from J; bases unmatched to any gene: 11.